The source of this TCR beta chain is a study of CD8 T cells in acute hepatitis C reinfection. Points from the study as a whole: Overrepresentation in the naive pool did not explain the preferential TRBV04 and TRBV06 usage seen in all groups. Diversity was high, without significant differences between resolver and chronic groups.

Between the trimmed V and J ends, which lost 0 bases and 5 bases, there was a span of 12 bases. Germline V lookup: CDR1 SGHRS, CDR2 YFSETQ. CDR3 length: 14 amino acids. TCRdb keeps only in-frame clones here, not all; method: immunoSEQ multiplex PCR. The sample includes 30,000 to 45,000 clones, over 75% of them seen just once. The time point denotes: naive CD8 control sorted from an acute-time-point sample. Montreal Hepatitis C Cohort donors who inject drugs were seen every 3 months. Surface staining used CD3, CD8 and CD45RO, with dead cells excluded. With regard to this clone: Its antigen is unidentified.

Sequenced input: naive CD8+ T cells from PBMCs. This rearrangement joins TRBV5-1 to TRBJ2-7, with a possible D match to TRBD2 (5 bases). The clonotype was recovered from a woman aged 18-29 years who spontaneously cleared hepatitis C infection. CDR3 residues: CASSLELGIDEQYF. The CDR3 DNA follows: TGCGCCAGCAGCTTGGAACTAGGTATTGACGAGCAGTACTTC.